A few counts support the clone carrying this T cell receptor beta chain. Its antigen is still unknown. The data are from a study of T cells in Graves' hyperthyroidism and ophthalmopathy. General study findings and limits: Ophthalmopathy onset followed model prediction by a median approximately 6.2 months.

Researchers took RNA transcripts and amplified the TCR beta CDR3 regions from them. The HTBI set primed first-round TCR CDR3 RT-PCR. From the multiplex PCR reads, TCRdb called clonotypes with MiXCR, one entry per CDR3 protein. The sample comprises 490,000 or so distinct CDR3 sequences, roughly 22% of which are singletons, and around 50% rests with the top ten. Each person with ophthalmopathy scored at least 3 on the Clinical Activity Score, reached NOSPECS grade 4 or higher, and had been ill under 3 months. The study excluded patients with uncontrolled infection, other autoimmune disease, pregnancy or lactation. This sequence originates from a woman in her 70s with Graves' ophthalmopathy. Sequenced sample: blood.

Here the CDR3 reads CAWSVAFYNEQFF. Here the CDR3 DNA reads TGTGCCTGGAGTGTAGCATTTTACAATGAGCAGTTCTTC. The chain recombines TRBV30 with TRBJ2-1, with D unclear. CDR3 size: 13 residues. In germline, CDR1 is GTSNPN, CDR2 SVGIG (reference sequence). Trimming shortened V by 0 bases and J by 4 bases, and 7 bases separated the two germline ends.